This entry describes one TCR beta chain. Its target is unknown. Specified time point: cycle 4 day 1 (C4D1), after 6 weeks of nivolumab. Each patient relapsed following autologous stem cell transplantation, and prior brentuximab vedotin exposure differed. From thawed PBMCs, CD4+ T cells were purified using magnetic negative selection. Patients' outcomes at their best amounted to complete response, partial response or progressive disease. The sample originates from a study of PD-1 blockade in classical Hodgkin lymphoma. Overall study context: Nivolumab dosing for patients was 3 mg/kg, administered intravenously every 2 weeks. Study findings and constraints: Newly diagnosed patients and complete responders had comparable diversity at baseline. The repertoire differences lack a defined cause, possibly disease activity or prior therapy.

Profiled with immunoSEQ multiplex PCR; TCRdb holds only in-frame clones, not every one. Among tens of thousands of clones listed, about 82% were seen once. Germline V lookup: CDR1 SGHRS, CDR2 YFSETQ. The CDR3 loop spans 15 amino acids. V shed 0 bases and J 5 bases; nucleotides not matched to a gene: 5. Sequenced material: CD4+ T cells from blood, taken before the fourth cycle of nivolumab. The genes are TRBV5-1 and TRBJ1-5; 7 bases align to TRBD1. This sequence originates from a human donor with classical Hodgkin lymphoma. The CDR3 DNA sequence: TGCGCCAGCAGCTTGGTGGGGGACAGCTATCAGCCCCAGCATTTT. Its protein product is CASSLVGDSYQPQHF.